Listed below are T cell receptor beta chains from one sample, sequenced in a study of human T cells and chemical hapten exposure. TCRdb analysed the reads with MiXCR anew, one entry per CDR3 protein. The table shows 120,000 or so distinct CDR3 sequences, with 8% to 9.5% occurring only once. Sequencing was performed on whole blood. The receptors stem from a human donor in good health. Some clones in this sample may be carry-over from other donors' samples. CDR3s include the opening cysteine and the closing phenylalanine or tryptophan. D genes are given only for firm matches. Clone size is given for some rows only: seen once, a few or many times, or a class if the clone is expanded.

V gene: TRBV6-1
J gene: TRBJ1-1
CDR3 length: 10
D gene: TRBD1
clone size: NA
CDR3 protein: CATQGEGSFF
CDR3 DNA: TGTGCCACCCAGGGGGAAGGTTCTTTCTTT

V gene: TRBV27
J gene: TRBJ2-1
CDR3 length: 13
D gene: TRBD2
clone size: few
CDR3 protein: CASSLSSGNEQFF
CDR3 DNA: TGTGCCAGCAGTTTGTCTAGCGGCAATGAGCAGTTCTTC

V gene: TRBV19
J gene: TRBJ2-1
CDR3 length: 15
D gene: TRBD1
clone size: NA
CDR3 protein: CASKRGTVAANEQFF
CDR3 DNA: TGTGCCAGTAAAAGGGGGACAGTGGCGGCCAATGAGCAGTTCTTC

V gene: TRBV5-1
J gene: TRBJ2-1
CDR3 length: 14
D gene: NA
clone size: few
CDR3 protein: CASSLWQGYNEQFF
CDR3 DNA: TGCGCCAGCAGCTTGTGGCAGGGCTACAATGAGCAGTTCTTC

V gene: TRBV6-6
J gene: TRBJ1-1
CDR3 length: 11
D gene: NA
clone size: many
CDR3 protein: CASSYYTEAFF
CDR3 DNA: TGTGCCAGCAGTTACTACACTGAAGCTTTCTTT

V gene: TRBV20-1
J gene: TRBJ1-5
CDR3 length: 17
D gene: TRBD1
clone size: many
CDR3 protein: CSASRPGTGFSNQPQHF
CDR3 DNA: TGCAGTGCTAGCCGACCTGGGACAGGGTTTAGCAATCAGCCCCAGCATTTT

V gene: TRBV30
J gene: TRBJ1-3
CDR3 length: 14
D gene: NA
clone size: many
CDR3 protein: CAWTLGSSGNTIYF
CDR3 DNA: TGTGCCTGGACTCTAGGGAGCTCTGGAAACACCATATATTTT

V gene: TRBV7-2
J gene: TRBJ1-4
CDR3 length: 14
D gene: NA
clone size: many
CDR3 protein: CASSGGRPHEKLFF
CDR3 DNA: TGTGCCAGCAGCGGGGGACGACCTCATGAAAAACTGTTTTTT

V gene: TRBV14
J gene: TRBJ1-6
CDR3 length: 13
D gene: NA
clone size: many
CDR3 protein: CASRGPRGWPLHF
CDR3 DNA: TGTGCCAGCAGAGGACCGCGCGGTTGGCCCCTCCACTTT

V gene: TRBV7-9
J gene: TRBJ1-4
CDR3 length: 18
D gene: TRBD1
clone size: many
CDR3 protein: CASSLESDPGQGAEKLFF
CDR3 DNA: TGTGCCAGCAGCCTAGAATCGGACCCGGGACAGGGCGCTGAAAAACTGTTTTTT

V gene: TRBV29-1
J gene: TRBJ2-1
CDR3 length: 14
D gene: NA
clone size: few
CDR3 protein: CSVESQGSYNEQFF
CDR3 DNA: TGCAGCGTTGAATCCCAGGGGTCCTACAATGAGCAGTTCTTC

V gene: TRBV20-1
J gene: TRBJ2-1
CDR3 length: 15
D gene: NA
clone size: many
CDR3 protein: CSARFAVSSYNEQFF
CDR3 DNA: TGCAGTGCTAGATTTGCGGTTAGCTCCTACAATGAGCAGTTCTTC

V gene: TRBV5-1
J gene: TRBJ1-1
CDR3 length: 17
D gene: NA
clone size: many
CDR3 protein: CASSPKREGRTETEAFF
CDR3 DNA: TGCGCCAGCAGCCCTAAGCGGGAAGGGAGAACGGAAACTGAAGCTTTCTTT

V gene: TRBV6-4
J gene: TRBJ2-1
CDR3 length: 15
D gene: TRBD2
clone size: NA
CDR3 protein: CASSVSGSEGNEQFF
CDR3 DNA: TGTGCCAGCAGTGTGAGCGGGAGTGAAGGAAATGAGCAGTTCTTC

V gene: TRBV20-1
J gene: TRBJ2-4
CDR3 length: 18
D gene: TRBD2
clone size: many
CDR3 protein: CSARELAGGPLAKNIQYF
CDR3 DNA: TGCAGTGCTAGAGAACTAGCGGGAGGCCCACTAGCCAAAAACATTCAGTACTTC

V gene: TRBV20-1
J gene: TRBJ2-3
CDR3 length: 16
D gene: TRBD2
clone size: few
CDR3 protein: CSARGDGTSGTNTQYF
CDR3 DNA: TGCAGTGCTAGAGGGGACGGGACTAGCGGTACAAATACGCAGTATTTT

V gene: TRBV6-6
J gene: TRBJ2-7
CDR3 length: 13
D gene: NA
clone size: many
CDR3 protein: CASSYKGPYEQYF
CDR3 DNA: TGTGCCAGCAGTTACAAGGGACCCTACGAGCAGTACTTC

V gene: TRBV16
J gene: TRBJ1-1
CDR3 length: 12
D gene: NA
clone size: NA
CDR3 protein: CASSHWDLEAFF
CDR3 DNA: TGTGCCAGCAGCCACTGGGATCTTGAAGCTTTCTTT

V gene: TRBV5-1
J gene: TRBJ2-1
CDR3 length: 16
D gene: NA
clone size: many
CDR3 protein: CASSWRDRSSYNEQFF
CDR3 DNA: TGCGCCAGCAGCTGGCGGGACCGGAGCTCCTACAATGAGCAGTTCTTC

V gene: TRBV29-1
J gene: TRBJ2-2
CDR3 length: 14
D gene: NA
clone size: few
CDR3 protein: CSVEEVVNTGELFF
CDR3 DNA: TGCAGCGTTGAAGAGGTAGTTAACACCGGGGAGCTGTTTTTT

V gene: TRBV7-2
J gene: TRBJ2-7
CDR3 length: 15
D gene: NA
clone size: NA
CDR3 protein: CASSLAPTGNYEQYF
CDR3 DNA: TGTGCCAGCAGCTTAGCACCCACGGGGAACTACGAGCAGTACTTC

V gene: TRBV12-3/TRBV12-4
J gene: TRBJ1-5
CDR3 length: 12
D gene: NA
clone size: NA
CDR3 protein: CASSPRNQPQHF
CDR3 DNA: TGTGCCAGCAGCCCCCGGAATCAGCCCCAGCATTTT

V gene: TRBV6-2/TRBV6-3
J gene: TRBJ2-7
CDR3 length: 13
D gene: NA
clone size: many
CDR3 protein: CASSTTGPYEQYF
CDR3 DNA: TGTGCCAGCTCTACCACCGGGCCTTACGAGCAGTACTTC

V gene: TRBV27
J gene: TRBJ2-7
CDR3 length: 15
D gene: TRBD2
clone size: few
CDR3 protein: CASSLTRTSGYEQYF
CDR3 DNA: TGTGCCAGCAGTTTAACTCGGACTAGCGGTTACGAGCAGTACTTC

V gene: TRBV6-8
J gene: TRBJ1-2
CDR3 length: 13
D gene: TRBD1
clone size: NA
CDR3 protein: CASGQGARYGYTF
CDR3 DNA: TGTGCCAGCGGACAGGGGGCGCGGTATGGCTACACCTTC

V gene: TRBV20-1
J gene: TRBJ1-1
CDR3 length: 14
D gene: NA
clone size: many
CDR3 protein: CSARDIGMNTEAFF
CDR3 DNA: TGCAGTGCTAGAGATATCGGAATGAACACTGAAGCTTTCTTT

V gene: TRBV7-2
J gene: TRBJ2-6
CDR3 length: 16
D gene: NA
clone size: many
CDR3 protein: CASRRNEVSGANVLTF
CDR3 DNA: TGTGCCAGCAGGCGGAATGAAGTCTCTGGGGCCAACGTCCTGACTTTC

V gene: TRBV9
J gene: TRBJ1-1
CDR3 length: 14
D gene: NA
clone size: many
CDR3 protein: CASSEGELNTEAFF
CDR3 DNA: TGTGCCAGCAGCGAAGGGGAGCTTAACACTGAAGCTTTCTTT

V gene: TRBV7-9
J gene: TRBJ2-2
CDR3 length: 16
D gene: TRBD2
clone size: many
CDR3 protein: CASSKSGRTNTGELFF
CDR3 DNA: TGTGCCAGCAGCAAAAGCGGGAGGACGAACACCGGGGAGCTGTTTTTT

V gene: TRBV19
J gene: TRBJ2-1
CDR3 length: 14
D gene: TRBD2
clone size: NA
CDR3 protein: CASQNSGGYNEQFF
CDR3 DNA: TGTGCCAGCCAAAATAGCGGGGGCTACAATGAGCAGTTCTTC

V gene: TRBV7-9
J gene: TRBJ1-5
CDR3 length: 15
D gene: NA
clone size: many
CDR3 protein: CASSSQDASNQPQHF
CDR3 DNA: TGTGCCAGCAGCTCCCAAGACGCAAGCAATCAGCCCCAGCATTTT

V gene: TRBV20-1
J gene: TRBJ1-3
CDR3 length: 13
D gene: NA
clone size: many
CDR3 protein: CSAPDPQRNTIYF
CDR3 DNA: TGCAGTGCTCCCGATCCACAACGAAACACCATATATTTT

V gene: TRBV7-8
J gene: TRBJ2-7
CDR3 length: 14
D gene: NA
clone size: many
CDR3 protein: CASSLLDGSYEQYF
CDR3 DNA: TGTGCCAGCAGCCTTCTCGACGGGTCCTACGAGCAGTACTTC

V gene: TRBV27
J gene: TRBJ1-4
CDR3 length: 14
D gene: NA
clone size: few
CDR3 protein: CASSFLVSGEKLFF
CDR3 DNA: TGTGCCAGCAGTTTCCTAGTCTCAGGTGAAAAACTGTTTTTT

V gene: TRBV7-9
J gene: TRBJ2-5
CDR3 length: 14
D gene: NA
clone size: few
CDR3 protein: CASSLTPAQETQYF
CDR3 DNA: TGTGCCAGCAGCTTAACCCCAGCGCAAGAGACCCAGTACTTC

V gene: TRBV2
J gene: TRBJ2-3
CDR3 length: 13
D gene: NA
clone size: NA
CDR3 protein: CASSRWATDTQYF
CDR3 DNA: TGTGCCTCGAGCCGTTGGGCCACAGATACGCAGTATTTT

V gene: TRBV6-2/TRBV6-3
J gene: TRBJ2-7
CDR3 length: 14
D gene: TRBD2
clone size: NA
CDR3 protein: CASSRLAEYYEQYF
CDR3 DNA: TGTGCCAGCAGTCGACTAGCGGAGTACTACGAGCAGTACTTC

V gene: TRBV20-1
J gene: TRBJ2-2
CDR3 length: 13
D gene: NA
clone size: NA
CDR3 protein: CSARVVNTGELFF
CDR3 DNA: TGCAGTGCTAGAGTTGTGAACACCGGGGAGCTGTTTTTT

V gene: TRBV20-1
J gene: TRBJ1-2
CDR3 length: 15
D gene: TRBD1
clone size: many
CDR3 protein: CSARVLDRGWGGYTF
CDR3 DNA: TGCAGTGCTAGAGTCCTAGACAGGGGATGGGGTGGCTACACCTTC

V gene: TRBV18
J gene: TRBJ2-1
CDR3 length: 16
D gene: NA
clone size: NA
CDR3 protein: CASSPFGQPVGNEQFF
CDR3 DNA: TGTGCCAGCTCACCATTCGGACAGCCGGTCGGCAATGAGCAGTTCTTC

V gene: TRBV7-6
J gene: TRBJ2-2
CDR3 length: 13
D gene: NA
clone size: NA
CDR3 protein: CASSRTNTGELFF
CDR3 DNA: TGTGCCAGCAGCCGCACGAACACCGGGGAGCTGTTTTTT

V gene: TRBV27
J gene: TRBJ2-2
CDR3 length: 13
D gene: NA
clone size: NA
CDR3 protein: CASRQGETGELFF
CDR3 DNA: TGTGCCAGCAGACAGGGCGAAACCGGGGAGCTGTTTTTT

V gene: TRBV7-2
J gene: TRBJ2-3
CDR3 length: 14
D gene: TRBD2
clone size: NA
CDR3 protein: CASSRSGRTDTQYF
CDR3 DNA: TGTGCCAGCAGCCGTAGCGGGAGAACAGATACGCAGTATTTT